This T cell receptor (beta chain) was obtained from a study of blood T cell repertoires in COVID-19. Study information: Sources were T cells, B-cell-depleted T cells, or PBMCs; the material itself was cDNA or gDNA.

CDR1 and CDR2 (germline): MDHEN, SYDVKM. The CDR3 spans 15 residues. J was trimmed by 8 bases and V by 5 bases; bases with no gene match: 7. As originally analysed: Reference gene primers were amplified, and this amplification served to estimate nucleated cell counts. Repertoires were generated with immunoSEQ multiplex PCR, while TCRdb's copy carries only in-frame clones and drops some. V and J calls and clone size are as listed in that table; D and trimming were resolved from the DNA. The sample includes about 84,000 clones, more than 90% of them seen just once. The rearrangement joins TRBV28 to TRBJ1-6, with 9 bases aligning to TRBD1. The sample was peripheral blood. The receptor comes from a human donor with active COVID-19. The donor label of this sample is uncertain. The CDR3 loop is CASSPPGQGDSPLHF. CDR3 DNA: TGTGCCAGCAGTCCGCCGGGACAGGGTGATTCACCCCTCCACTTT.